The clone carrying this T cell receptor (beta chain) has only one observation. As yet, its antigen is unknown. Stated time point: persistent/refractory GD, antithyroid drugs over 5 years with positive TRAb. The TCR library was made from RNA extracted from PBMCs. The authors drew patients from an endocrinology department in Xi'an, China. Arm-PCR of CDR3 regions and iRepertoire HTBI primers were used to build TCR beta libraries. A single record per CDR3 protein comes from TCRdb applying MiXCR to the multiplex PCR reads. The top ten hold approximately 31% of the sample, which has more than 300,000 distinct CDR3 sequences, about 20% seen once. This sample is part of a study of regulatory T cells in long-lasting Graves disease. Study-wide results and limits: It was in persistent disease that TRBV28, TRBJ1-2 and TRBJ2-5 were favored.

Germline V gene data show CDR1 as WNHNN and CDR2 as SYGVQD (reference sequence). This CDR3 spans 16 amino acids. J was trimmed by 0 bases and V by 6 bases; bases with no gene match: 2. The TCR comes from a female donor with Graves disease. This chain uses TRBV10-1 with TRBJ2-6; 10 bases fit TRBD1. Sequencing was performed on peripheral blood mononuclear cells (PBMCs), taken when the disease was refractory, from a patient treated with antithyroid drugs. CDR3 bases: TGCGCCAGCAGGAGGACAGGGGGCTCTGGGGCCAACGTCCTGACTTTC. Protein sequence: CASRRTGGSGANVLTF.